This TCR beta chain was profiled in a study of shared clonotypes between healthy human individuals. The assay was immunoSEQ multiplex PCR, and TCRdb's table has in-frame clones only and misses some. Among roughly 2.2 million clones listed, 90% to 95% were seen once. Sample: naive CD4+ T cells from PBMCs. Subset in this sample: CD45RA+ positively selected. The TCR comes from a man aged 18 to 35 in good health. Some clones in this sample may be carry-over from other donors' samples.

The CDR3 sequence is CASSLDRWPGLFF. For the CDR3, the DNA is TGTGCCAGCAGCTTAGATCGATGGCCTGGGCTGTTTTTT. The chain employs TRBV7-2 and TRBJ2-2, with D hard to call. This CDR3 has 13 amino acids. V shed 1 base and J shed 13 bases, with 13 bases lying between them. Looked up from germline, CDR1 is SGHTA and CDR2 is FQGNSA.